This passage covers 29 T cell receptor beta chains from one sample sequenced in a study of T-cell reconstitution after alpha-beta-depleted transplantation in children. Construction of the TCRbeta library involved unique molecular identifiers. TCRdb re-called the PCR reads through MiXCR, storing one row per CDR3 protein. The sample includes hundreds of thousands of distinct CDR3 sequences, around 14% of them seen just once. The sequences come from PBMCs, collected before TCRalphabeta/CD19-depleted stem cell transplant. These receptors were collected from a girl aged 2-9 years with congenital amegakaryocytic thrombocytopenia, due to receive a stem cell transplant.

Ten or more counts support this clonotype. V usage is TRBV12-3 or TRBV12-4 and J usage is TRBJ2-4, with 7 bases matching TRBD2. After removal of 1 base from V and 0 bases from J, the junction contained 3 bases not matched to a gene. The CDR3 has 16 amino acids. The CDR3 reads CASSLVAGVAKNIQYF. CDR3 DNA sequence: TGTGCCAGCAGTTTAGTGGCGGGAGTAGCCAAAAACATTCAGTACTTC.

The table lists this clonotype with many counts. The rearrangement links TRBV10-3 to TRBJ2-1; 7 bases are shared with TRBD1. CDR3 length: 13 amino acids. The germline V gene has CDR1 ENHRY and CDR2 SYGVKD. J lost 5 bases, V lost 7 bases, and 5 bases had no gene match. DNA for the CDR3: TGTGCCATCAAGGGGGCGCGGGACAATGAGCAGTTCTTC. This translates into CAIKGARDNEQFF.

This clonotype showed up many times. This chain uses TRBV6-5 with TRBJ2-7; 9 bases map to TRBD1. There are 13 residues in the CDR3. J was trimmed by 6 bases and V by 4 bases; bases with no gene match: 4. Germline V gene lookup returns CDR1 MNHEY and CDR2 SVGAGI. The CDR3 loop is CASSLNRGREQYF. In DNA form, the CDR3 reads TGTGCCAGCAGTTTAAACAGGGGGCGCGAGCAGTACTTC.

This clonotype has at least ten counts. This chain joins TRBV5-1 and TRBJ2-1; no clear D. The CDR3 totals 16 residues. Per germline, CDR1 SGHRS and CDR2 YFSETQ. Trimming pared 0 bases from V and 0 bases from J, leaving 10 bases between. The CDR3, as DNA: TGCGCCAGCAGCTTGGTTAGCCCTAGCTCCTACAATGAGCAGTTCTTC. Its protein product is CASSLVSPSSYNEQFF.

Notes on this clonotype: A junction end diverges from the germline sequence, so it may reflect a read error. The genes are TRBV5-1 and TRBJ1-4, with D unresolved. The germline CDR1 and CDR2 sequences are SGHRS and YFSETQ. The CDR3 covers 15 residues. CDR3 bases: TGCGCCAACAGCTTAGTACCCGGGTCTAATGAAAAACTGTTTTTT. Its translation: CANSLVPGSNEKLFF.

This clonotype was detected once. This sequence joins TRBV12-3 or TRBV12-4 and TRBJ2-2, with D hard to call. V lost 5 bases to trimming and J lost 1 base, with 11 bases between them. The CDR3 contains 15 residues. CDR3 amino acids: CASSVYVRNTGELFF. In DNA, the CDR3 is TGTGCCAGCAGTGTTTACGTTAGGAACACCGGGGAGCTGTTTTTT.

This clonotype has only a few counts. The CDR3 protein is CASSAGTTPYEQYF. CDR3 sequence (DNA): TGTGCCAGCAGCGCCGGGACAACCCCCTACGAGCAGTACTTC. This chain links TRBV27 with TRBJ2-7; maybe TRBD1 (6 bases). Germline V CDR1 and CDR2: MNHEY, SMNVEV (reference sequence). The CDR3 extends over 14 amino acids. V lost 6 bases to trimming and J lost 2 bases, with 14 bases between them.

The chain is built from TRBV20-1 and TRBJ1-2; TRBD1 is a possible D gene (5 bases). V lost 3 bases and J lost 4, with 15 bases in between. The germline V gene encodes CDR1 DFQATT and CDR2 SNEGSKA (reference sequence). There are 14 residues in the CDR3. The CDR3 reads CSARISQVLYGYTF. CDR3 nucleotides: TGCAGTGCTAGGATCTCACAGGTTCTCTATGGCTACACCTTC.

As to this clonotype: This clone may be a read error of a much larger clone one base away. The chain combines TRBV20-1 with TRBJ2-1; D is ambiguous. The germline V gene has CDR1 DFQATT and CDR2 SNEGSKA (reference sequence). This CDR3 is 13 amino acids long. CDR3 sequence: CSARGYTYNEPFF. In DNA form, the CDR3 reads TGCAGTGCTAGAGGGTACACCTACAATGAGCCGTTCTTC.

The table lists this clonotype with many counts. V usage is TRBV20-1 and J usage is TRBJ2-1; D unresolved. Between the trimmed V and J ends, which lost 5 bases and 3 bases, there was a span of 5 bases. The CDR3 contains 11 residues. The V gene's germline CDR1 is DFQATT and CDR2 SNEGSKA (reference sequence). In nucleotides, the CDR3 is TGCAGTGCTCCGTTCTACAATGAGCAGTTCTTC. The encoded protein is CSAPFYNEQFF.

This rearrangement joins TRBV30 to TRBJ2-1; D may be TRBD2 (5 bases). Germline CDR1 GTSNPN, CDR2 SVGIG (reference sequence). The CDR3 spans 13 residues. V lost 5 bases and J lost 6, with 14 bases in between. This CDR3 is CAWVREDFNEQFF. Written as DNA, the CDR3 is TGTGCCTGGGTCCGGGAAGACTTCAATGAGCAGTTCTTC. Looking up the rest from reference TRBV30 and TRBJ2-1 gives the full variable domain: SQTIHQWPATLVQPVGSPLSLECTVEGTSNPNLYWYRQAAGRGLQLLFYSVGIGQISSEVPQNLSASRPQDRQFILSSKKLLLSDSGFYLCAWVREDFNEQFFGPGTRLTVL.

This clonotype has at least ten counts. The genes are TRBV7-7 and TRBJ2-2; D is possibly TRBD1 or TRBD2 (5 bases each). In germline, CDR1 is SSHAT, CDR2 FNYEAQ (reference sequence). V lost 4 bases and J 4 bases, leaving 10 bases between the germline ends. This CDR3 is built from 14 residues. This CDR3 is CASSSHGGTGELFF. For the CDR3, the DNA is TGTGCCAGCAGCTCACATGGGGGCACCGGGGAGCTGTTTTTT.

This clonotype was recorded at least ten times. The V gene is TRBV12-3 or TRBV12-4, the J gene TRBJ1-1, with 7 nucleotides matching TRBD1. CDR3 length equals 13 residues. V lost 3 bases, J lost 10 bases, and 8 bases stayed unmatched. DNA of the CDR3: TGTGCCAGCAGTTTCTCGACAGGGAGATTAGCTTTCTTT. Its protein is CASSFSTGRLAFF.

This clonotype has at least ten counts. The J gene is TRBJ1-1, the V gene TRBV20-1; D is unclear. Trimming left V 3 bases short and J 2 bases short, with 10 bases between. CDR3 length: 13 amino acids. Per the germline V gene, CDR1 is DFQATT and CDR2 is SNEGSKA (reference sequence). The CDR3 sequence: CSASRGANTEAFF. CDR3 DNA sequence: TGCAGTGCTAGTCGGGGAGCCAACACTGAAGCTTTCTTT.

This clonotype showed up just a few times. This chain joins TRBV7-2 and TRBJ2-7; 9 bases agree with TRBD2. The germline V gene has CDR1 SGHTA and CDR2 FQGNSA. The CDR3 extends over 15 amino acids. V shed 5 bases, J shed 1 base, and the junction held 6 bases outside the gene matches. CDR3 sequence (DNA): TGTGCCAGCAGCACCGGGACTAGCAGATCCTACGAGCAGTACTTC. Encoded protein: CASSTGTSRSYEQYF.

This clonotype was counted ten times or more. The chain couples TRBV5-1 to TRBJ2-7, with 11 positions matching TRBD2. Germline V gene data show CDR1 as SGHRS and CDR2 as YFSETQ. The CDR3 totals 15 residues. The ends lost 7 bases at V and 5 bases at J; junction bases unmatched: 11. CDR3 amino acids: CASRSSSGRLNEQYF. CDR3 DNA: TGCGCCAGCCGTTCGTCTAGCGGGAGGTTAAACGAGCAGTACTTC.

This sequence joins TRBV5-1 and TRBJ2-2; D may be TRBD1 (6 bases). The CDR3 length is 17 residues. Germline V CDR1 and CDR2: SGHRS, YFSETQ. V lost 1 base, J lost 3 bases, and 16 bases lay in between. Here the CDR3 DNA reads TGCGCCAGCAGCTTGTACACCGGGACAAAGGACACCGGGGAGCTGTTTTTT. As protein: CASSLYTGTKDTGELFF.

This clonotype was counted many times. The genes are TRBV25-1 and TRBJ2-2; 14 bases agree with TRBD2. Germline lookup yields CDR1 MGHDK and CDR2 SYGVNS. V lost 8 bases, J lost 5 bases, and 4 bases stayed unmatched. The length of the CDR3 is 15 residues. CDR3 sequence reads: CASLGLAGDTGELFF. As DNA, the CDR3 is TGTGCCAGCTTGGGACTAGCGGGAGATACCGGGGAGCTGTTTTTT.

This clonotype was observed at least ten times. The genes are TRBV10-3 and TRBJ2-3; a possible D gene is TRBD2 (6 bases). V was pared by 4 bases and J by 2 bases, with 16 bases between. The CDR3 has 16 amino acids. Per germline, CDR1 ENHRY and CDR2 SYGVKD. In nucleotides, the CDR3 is TGTGCCATCAGTGCGCAGGCGGGAACTCACACAGATACGCAGTATTTT. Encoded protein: CAISAQAGTHTDTQYF.

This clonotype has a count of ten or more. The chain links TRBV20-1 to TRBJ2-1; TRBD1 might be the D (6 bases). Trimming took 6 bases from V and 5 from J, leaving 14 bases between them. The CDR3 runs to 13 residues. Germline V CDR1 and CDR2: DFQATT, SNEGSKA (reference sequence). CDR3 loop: CSADRDGNNEQFF. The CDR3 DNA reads TGCAGTGCGGACAGAGACGGAAACAATGAGCAGTTCTTC.

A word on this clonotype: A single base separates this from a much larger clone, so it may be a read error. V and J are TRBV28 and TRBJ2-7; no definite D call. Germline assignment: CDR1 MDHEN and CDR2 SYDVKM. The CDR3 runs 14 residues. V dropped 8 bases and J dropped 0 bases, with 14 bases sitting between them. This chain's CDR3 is CASRYGPSSYEQYF. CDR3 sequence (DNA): TGTGCCAGCCGTTATGGCCCGTCCTCCTACGAGCAGTACTTC.

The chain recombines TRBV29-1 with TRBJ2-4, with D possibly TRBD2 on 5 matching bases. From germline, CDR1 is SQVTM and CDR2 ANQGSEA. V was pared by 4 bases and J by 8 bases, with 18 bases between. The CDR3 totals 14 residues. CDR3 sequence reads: CSVATHGVEDIQYF. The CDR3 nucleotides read TGCAGCGTTGCGACGCACGGGGTAGAGGACATTCAGTACTTC.

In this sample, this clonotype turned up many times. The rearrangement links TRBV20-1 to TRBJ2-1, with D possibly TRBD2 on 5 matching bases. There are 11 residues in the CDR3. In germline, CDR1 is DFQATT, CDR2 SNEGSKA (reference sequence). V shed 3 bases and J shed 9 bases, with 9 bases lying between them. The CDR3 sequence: CSARLEGEQFF. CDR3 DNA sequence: TGCAGTGCTAGGCTAGAGGGTGAGCAGTTCTTC.

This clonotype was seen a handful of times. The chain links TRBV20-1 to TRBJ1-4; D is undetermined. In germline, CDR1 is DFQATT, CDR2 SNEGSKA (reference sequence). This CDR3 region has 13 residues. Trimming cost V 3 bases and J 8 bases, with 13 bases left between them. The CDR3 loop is CSARRFEGEKLFF. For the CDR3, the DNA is TGCAGTGCTAGGAGGTTCGAAGGGGAAAAACTGTTTTTT.

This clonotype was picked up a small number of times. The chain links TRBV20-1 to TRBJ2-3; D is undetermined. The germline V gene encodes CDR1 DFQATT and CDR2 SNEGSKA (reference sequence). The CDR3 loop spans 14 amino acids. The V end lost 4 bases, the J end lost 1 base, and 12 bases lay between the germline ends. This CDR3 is CSAKLLWGTDTQYF. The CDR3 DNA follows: TGCAGTGCTAAGCTACTATGGGGCACAGATACGCAGTATTTT.

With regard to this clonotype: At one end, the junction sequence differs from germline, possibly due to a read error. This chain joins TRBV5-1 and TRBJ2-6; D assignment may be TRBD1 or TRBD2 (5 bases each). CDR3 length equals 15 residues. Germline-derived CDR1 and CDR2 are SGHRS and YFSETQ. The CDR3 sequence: CASSSGFSGANVPTF. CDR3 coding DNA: TGCGCCAGCAGCTCGGGGTTCTCTGGGGCCAACGTCCCGACTTTC.

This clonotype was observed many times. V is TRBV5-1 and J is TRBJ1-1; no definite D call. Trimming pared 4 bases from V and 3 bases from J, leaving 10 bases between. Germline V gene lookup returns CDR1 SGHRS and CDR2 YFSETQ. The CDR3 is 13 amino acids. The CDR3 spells CASSERQYTEAFF. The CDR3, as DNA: TGCGCCAGCAGCGAGCGACAATACACTGAAGCTTTCTTT. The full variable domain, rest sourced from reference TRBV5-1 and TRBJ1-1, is KAGVTQTPRYLIKTRGQQVTLSCSPISGHRSVSWYQQTPGQGLQFLFEYFSETQRNKGNFPGRFSGRQFSNSRSEMNVSTLELGDSALYLCASSERQYTEAFFGQGTRLTVV.

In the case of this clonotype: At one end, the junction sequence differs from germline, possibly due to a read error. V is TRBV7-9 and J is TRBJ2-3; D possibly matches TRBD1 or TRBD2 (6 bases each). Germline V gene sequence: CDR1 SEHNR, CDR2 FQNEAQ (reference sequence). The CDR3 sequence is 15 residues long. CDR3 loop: CASSRVDGGTETQYF. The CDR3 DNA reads TGTGCCAGCAGCCGGGTTGACGGGGGCACAGAAACGCAGTATTTT. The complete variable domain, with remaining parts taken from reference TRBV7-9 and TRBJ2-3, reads DTGVSQNPRHKITKRGQNVTFRCDPISEHNRLYWYRQTLGQGPEFLTYFQNEAQLEKSRLLSDRFSAERPKGSFSTLEIQRTEQGDSAMYLCASSRVDGGTETQYFGPGTRLTVL.

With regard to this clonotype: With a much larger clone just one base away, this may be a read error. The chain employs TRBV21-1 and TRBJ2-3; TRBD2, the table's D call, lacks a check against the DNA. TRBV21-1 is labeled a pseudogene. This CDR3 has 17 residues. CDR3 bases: TGTGCCAGCAGCAAAAATGGACCAGCCCAGAGCACAGATACGCAGTATTTT. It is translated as CASSKNGPAQSTDTQYF.